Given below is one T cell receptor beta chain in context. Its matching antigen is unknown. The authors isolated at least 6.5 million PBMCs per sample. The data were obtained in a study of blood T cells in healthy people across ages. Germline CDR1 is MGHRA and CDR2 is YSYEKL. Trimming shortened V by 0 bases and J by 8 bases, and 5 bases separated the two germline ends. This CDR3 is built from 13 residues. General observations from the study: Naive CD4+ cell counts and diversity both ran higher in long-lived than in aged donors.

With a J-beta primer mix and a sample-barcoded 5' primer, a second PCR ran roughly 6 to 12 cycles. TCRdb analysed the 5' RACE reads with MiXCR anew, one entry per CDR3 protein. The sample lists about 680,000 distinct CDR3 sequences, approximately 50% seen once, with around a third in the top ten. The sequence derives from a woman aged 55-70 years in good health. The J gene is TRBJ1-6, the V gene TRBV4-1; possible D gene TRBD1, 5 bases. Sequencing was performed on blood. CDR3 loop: CASSQEGDSPLHF. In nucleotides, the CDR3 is TGCGCCAGCAGCCAAGAGGGGGATTCACCCCTCCACTTT.